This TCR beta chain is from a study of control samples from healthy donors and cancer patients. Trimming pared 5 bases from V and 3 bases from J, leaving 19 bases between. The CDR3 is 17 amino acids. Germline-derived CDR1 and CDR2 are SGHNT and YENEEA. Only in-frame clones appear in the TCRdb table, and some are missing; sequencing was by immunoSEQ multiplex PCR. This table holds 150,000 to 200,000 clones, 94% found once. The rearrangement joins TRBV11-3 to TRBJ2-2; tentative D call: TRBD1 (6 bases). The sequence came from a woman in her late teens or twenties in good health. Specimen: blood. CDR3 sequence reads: CASSPVWRTEYTGELFF. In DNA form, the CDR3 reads TGTGCCAGCAGCCCTGTCTGGAGGACAGAATACACCGGGGAGCTGTTTTTT.